This T cell receptor beta chain was recorded in a study of blood T cell repertoires in COVID-19. This table comes from immunoSEQ multiplex PCR, and its TCRdb copy is limited to in-frame clones, with some not included. The table lists around 100,000 clones, roughly nine tenths of them singletons. Sequencing was done on a sample of peripheral blood. This sequence originates from a woman aged 45-59 years with COVID-19, enrolled during active disease.

The CDR3 loop is CASSETGVVNYGYTF. DNA of the CDR3: TGTGCCAGCAGTGAAACGGGAGTGGTGAACTATGGCTACACCTTC. V usage is TRBV2 and J usage is TRBJ1-2; D not resolved. This CDR3 comprises 15 residues. Trimming stripped 2 bases from V and 2 bases from J, with 12 bases between. Germline CDR1 and CDR2: SNHLY and FYNNEI.